Presented here are 30 T cell receptor beta chains from one specimen sequenced in a study of shared clonotypes between healthy human individuals. The method was immunoSEQ multiplex PCR; TCRdb's version includes in-frame clones alone and lacks a portion of them. Of 2 million or so clones listed, 85% to 95% are singletons. Sequenced input: naive CD4+ T cells sorted from blood. Subset: CD45RA+ positively selected. The receptors were gathered from a man aged 18 to 29 in good health.

The chain carries TRBV4-1 and TRBJ2-1; 10 nucleotides agree with TRBD2. This CDR3 is 17 amino acids long. Trimming cost V 1 base and J 4 bases; bases outside gene matches: 7. Germline CDR1 MGHRA, CDR2 YSYEKL. CDR3 sequence (DNA): TGCGCCAGCAGCCAAGTGGTAGCGGGGGGCAGGTACAATGAGCAGTTCTTC. Translating it yields CASSQVVAGGRYNEQFF.

The chain recombines TRBV7-2 with TRBJ2-3; 9 bases agree with TRBD2. This CDR3 is built from 17 residues. The J segment lost 2 bases and the V segment lost 1 base, leaving 7 bases of the junction unmatched. From germline, CDR1 is SGHTA and CDR2 FQGNSA. The CDR3 spells CASSLGRAGGHTDTQYF. The CDR3 DNA follows: TGTGCCAGCAGCTTAGGTCGAGCGGGAGGACACACAGATACGCAGTATTTT.

The CDR3 nucleotides read TGTGCTAGTGGTTCGGGACTAGCAGACAGCACAGATACGCAGTATTTT. This codes for CASGSGLADSTDTQYF. The rearrangement uses TRBV12-5 and TRBJ2-3, with TRBD2 identical over 9 bases. The junction had 5 bases not matched to a gene; V was cut back by 4 bases and J by 0 bases. This CDR3 comprises 16 residues. The V gene's germline CDR1 is LGHNT and CDR2 FRNRAP.

The V call is TRBV7-9, the J call TRBJ2-5; TRBD2 matches at 12 bases. The germline gives CDR1 SEHNR, CDR2 FQNEAQ (reference sequence). The CDR3 extends over 16 amino acids. Trimming removed 0 bases from V and 5 bases from J; junction bases left unmatched: 4. The CDR3 DNA is TGTGCCAGCAGCTTAGCAGCTAGCGGGGGGGTTGAGACCCAGTACTTC. Amino acids: CASSLAASGGVETQYF.

DNA of the CDR3: TGTGCCATCACGCGGGAGCGAGACACCGGGGAGCTGTTTTTT. It translates to CAITRERDTGELFF. The chain employs TRBV10-3 and TRBJ2-2, with 7 nucleotides matching TRBD2. This CDR3 contains 14 residues. V trimming: 7 bases; J trimming: 3 bases; junction bases outside the gene matches: 5. CDR1 is ENHRY and CDR2 is SYGVKD in the germline V gene.

The chain has TRBV9 and TRBJ1-2, with D maybe TRBD1 (5 bases). The V end lost 3 bases, the J end lost 4 bases, and 10 bases lay between the germline ends. Germline loops: CDR1 SGDLS, CDR2 YYNGEE. The CDR3 is made up of 13 amino acids. The CDR3, as DNA: TGTGCCAGCAGCGGACCGACAGCCTATGGCTACACCTTC. Protein: CASSGPTAYGYTF. The variable domain in full, completed from reference TRBV9 and TRBJ1-2, reads DSGVTQTPKHLITATGQRVTLRCSPRSGDLSVYWYQQSLDQGLQFLIQYYNGEERAKGNILERFSAQQFPDLHSELNLSSLELGDSALYFCASSGPTAYGYTFGSGTRLTVV.

V usage is TRBV30 and J usage is TRBJ2-1, with unresolved D. CDR1 is GTSNPN and CDR2 is SVGIG in the germline V gene (reference sequence). The CDR3 consists of 14 residues. Trimming removed 3 bases at V and 0 bases at J, with 9 bases between. The CDR3 loop reads CAWRLESSYNEQFF. The CDR3 coding sequence is TGTGCCTGGAGACTCGAGAGCTCCTACAATGAGCAGTTCTTC.

Note on this clone: Other DNA sequences within the sample encode an identical CDR3. V usage is TRBV27 and J usage is TRBJ2-7; 12 nucleotides match TRBD2. In germline, CDR1 is MNHEY, CDR2 SMNVEV (reference sequence). This CDR3 is built from 15 residues. Trimming cost V 5 bases and J 2 bases; bases outside gene matches: 4. CDR3 region: CASSVLAGGPYEQYF. CDR3 nucleotide sequence: TGTGCCAGCAGTGTACTAGCGGGAGGCCCCTACGAGCAGTACTTC.

The V gene is TRBV7-9, the J gene TRBJ2-5, with 9 bases that match TRBD1. Per germline, CDR1 SEHNR and CDR2 FQNEAQ (reference sequence). The CDR3 has 15 amino acids. The ends lost 5 bases at V and 5 bases at J; junction bases unmatched: 9. The CDR3 is CASSTGQGNYETQYF. The CDR3 DNA reads TGTGCCAGCAGCACCGGACAGGGGAATTACGAGACCCAGTACTTC.

The chain couples TRBV6-6 to TRBJ1-2; possible D gene TRBD1, 6 bases. Germline CDR1 MNHNY, CDR2 SVGAGI (reference sequence). The CDR3 is made up of 14 amino acids. V was pared by 6 bases and J by 8 bases, with 19 bases between. In DNA, the CDR3 is TGTGCCAGCAGACGGGACACCACCGTTGGGGGCTACACCTTC. Translated, it gives CASRRDTTVGGYTF.

The chain is built from TRBV12-5 and TRBJ2-5; 7 bases are a match to TRBD2. The junction had 5 bases not matched to a gene; V was cut back by 0 bases and J by 1 base. Germline V CDR1 and CDR2: LGHNT, FRNRAP. This CDR3 contains 16 residues. The CDR3 nucleotides are TGTGCTAGTGGTTTGGTTGGCGGGAGCCCCCAAGAGACCCAGTACTTC. Encoded protein: CASGLVGGSPQETQYF.

The chain combines TRBV10-3 with TRBJ2-2, with 9 nucleotides matching TRBD1. The CDR3 sequence is 15 residues long. The V gene's germline CDR1 is ENHRY and CDR2 SYGVKD. J was trimmed by 7 bases and V by 10 bases; bases with no gene match: 13. CDR3 amino acids: CATRTGAARGGELFF. The CDR3 DNA reads TGTGCCACCAGGACAGGGGCCGCCAGGGGCGGGGAGCTGTTTTTT.

This clone was seen only once. The chain combines TRBV20-1 with TRBJ1-2; D is unclear. Germline values: CDR1 DFQATT, CDR2 SNEGSKA (reference sequence). V was shortened by 5 bases and J by 7 bases, with 8 bases between the two germline ends. This CDR3 has 10 amino acids. CDR3 sequence (DNA): TGCAGTGCTGCCCCAGGTGGCTACACCTTC. Translation: CSAAPGGYTF.

The chain recombines TRBV29-1 with TRBJ2-5; no clear D gene. Per the germline V gene, CDR1 is SQVTM and CDR2 is ANQGSEA. This CDR3 has 14 amino acids. V was cut by 7 bases and J by 2 bases, with 17 bases left in between. The chain's CDR3 is CSASLGPRQETQYF. The CDR3 nucleotides read TGCAGCGCATCACTGGGTCCAAGGCAAGAGACCCAGTACTTC. Combining the CDR3 with reference TRBV29-1 and TRBJ2-5 gives the whole variable domain SAVISQKPSRDICQRGTSLTIQCQVDSQVTMMFWYRQQPGQSLTLIATANQGSEATYESGFVIDKFPISRPNLTFSTLTVSNMSPEDSSIYLCSASLGPRQETQYFGPGTRLLVL.

This clone was observed a single time. The rearrangement uses TRBV28 and TRBJ1-2, with D perhaps matching TRBD1 (5 bases). Germline loops: CDR1 MDHEN, CDR2 SYDVKM. The CDR3 has 13 amino acids. Trimming stripped 2 bases from V and 5 bases from J, with 9 bases between. CDR3 amino acids: CASSLAGRYGYTF. CDR3 bases: TGTGCCAGCAGTTTAGCGGGACGGTATGGCTACACCTTC.

This clone was detected only once. The V and J genes are TRBV7-2 and TRBJ1-1; perhaps TRBD1 as D (5 bases). V was shortened by 7 bases and J by 1 base, with 13 bases between the two germline ends. Germline V CDR1 and CDR2: SGHTA, FQGNSA. The CDR3 loop spans 14 amino acids. CDR3 region: CASTLLGGNTEAFF. CDR3 DNA: TGTGCCAGCACCTTGCTTGGGGGGAACACTGAAGCTTTCTTT.

V is TRBV6-6 and J is TRBJ2-7; TRBD2 matches 8 bases. The CDR3 consists of 13 residues. Trimming removed 5 bases from V and 4 bases from J; junction bases left unmatched: 4. In germline, CDR1 is MNHNY, CDR2 SVGAGI (reference sequence). CDR3 nucleotide sequence: TGTGCCAGCAGTCGGGAGGGAGCTTACGAGCAGTACTTC. Amino acid sequence: CASSREGAYEQYF.

This chain joins TRBV7-2 and TRBJ2-5; D is unclear. The V gene's germline CDR1 is SGHTA and CDR2 FQGNSA. The CDR3 covers 12 residues. V was trimmed by 5 bases and J by 7 bases, leaving 11 bases between them. CDR3 loop: CASSQSWGTQYF. The CDR3 nucleotides read TGTGCCAGCAGCCAAAGCTGGGGGACCCAGTACTTC.

Comments on this clone: Distinct nucleotide sequences in the sample also encode this CDR3. This chain uses TRBV10-3 with TRBJ2-7; 9 bases are a match to TRBD1. The germline V gene has CDR1 ENHRY and CDR2 SYGVKD. With V trimmed by 3 bases and J by 4 bases, 4 bases remained unmatched. There are 14 residues in the CDR3. The CDR3 bases are TGTGCCATCAGTGACTCGACAGGGGGGTACGAGCAGTACTTC. This translates into CAISDSTGGYEQYF.

This rearrangement joins TRBV10-3 to TRBJ1-1, with D perhaps TRBD1 (6 bases). Germline loops: CDR1 ENHRY, CDR2 SYGVKD. The CDR3 covers 13 residues. Trimming left V 6 bases short and J 3 bases short, with 11 bases between. CDR3 region: CAIRGAQDTEAFF. CDR3 in DNA: TGTGCCATCAGGGGGGCGCAGGACACTGAAGCTTTCTTT.

A remark on this clone: Other DNA variants within this sample encode the same CDR3. The genes are TRBV2 and TRBJ2-7; D call uncertain. The CDR3 is 11 amino acids. V was pared by 5 bases and J by 0 bases, with 2 bases between. In germline, CDR1 is SNHLY, CDR2 FYNNEI. For the CDR3, the DNA is TGTGCCAGCAGTCTCTCCTACGAGCAGTACTTC. Translating gives CASSLSYEQYF.

The chain carries TRBV5-1 and TRBJ2-1, with TRBD2 matching over 10 bases. The ends lost 5 bases at V and 4 bases at J; junction bases unmatched: 12. Germline V gene lookup returns CDR1 SGHRS and CDR2 YFSETQ. This CDR3 contains 17 residues. CDR3 coding DNA: TGCGCCAGCAGTGCGCCGCTTAGCGGGGGGACATACAATGAGCAGTTCTTC. As protein: CASSAPLSGGTYNEQFF.

This sequence joins TRBV7-2 and TRBJ1-2, with 7 bases aligning to TRBD1. After removal of 5 bases from V and 8 bases from J, the junction contained 11 bases not matched to a gene. CDR3 length: 14 residues. CDR1 is SGHTA, CDR2 FQGNSA, per germline. DNA for the CDR3: TGTGCCAGCAGCCTAGGGGACAGCGCAGGCGGCTACACCTTC. It specifies CASSLGDSAGGYTF.

The V and J genes are TRBV7-2 and TRBJ1-2, with 9 nucleotides matching TRBD1. The CDR3 spans 16 residues. The V and J ends lost 5 bases and 6 bases, in that order; junction bases with no gene match: 13. Germline-derived CDR1 and CDR2 are SGHTA and FQGNSA. DNA of the CDR3: TGTGCCAGCAGCCCGCAGACAGGGGGGGTCCCAGATGGCTACACCTTC. Protein: CASSPQTGGVPDGYTF.

The chain's CDR3 is CASSYHPRTGASEQYF. The CDR3 nucleotides are TGTGCCAGCAGTTACCATCCCCGGACAGGGGCCAGCGAGCAGTACTTC. The chain employs TRBV6-5 and TRBJ2-7, with 9 positions matching TRBD1. The V and J ends lost 2 bases and 6 bases, in that order; junction bases with no gene match: 11. Germline V gene lookup returns CDR1 MNHEY and CDR2 SVGAGI. This CDR3 region has 16 residues.

The CDR3 is CASSTGTKGDTQYF. In DNA, the CDR3 is TGTGCCAGCAGCACCGGGACTAAGGGTGATACGCAGTATTTT. The genes are TRBV7-9 and TRBJ2-3, with TRBD2 identical over 7 bases. Unmatched junction bases numbered 8, after V lost 5 bases and J lost 6 bases. This CDR3 has 14 amino acids. From germline, CDR1 is SEHNR and CDR2 FQNEAQ (reference sequence).

The chain has TRBV28 and TRBJ2-1; TRBD2 matches at 13 bases. CDR3 length: 19 amino acids. J lost 0 bases, V lost 6 bases, and 11 bases had no gene match. Germline loops: CDR1 MDHEN, CDR2 SYDVKM. CDR3 residues: CASRGTSGAGGSSYNEQFF. The CDR3 DNA follows: TGTGCCAGCAGAGGGACTAGCGGGGCTGGGGGCTCCTCCTACAATGAGCAGTTCTTC.

The chain has TRBV30 and TRBJ1-6; D unclear. Germline-derived CDR1 and CDR2 are GTSNPN and SVGIG (reference sequence). This CDR3 has 10 amino acids. V was trimmed by 2 bases and J by 16 bases, leaving 9 bases between them. CDR3 nucleotide sequence: TGTGCCTGGAGTACTTCGGTTCTCCACTTT. Protein sequence: CAWSTSVLHF.

The V call is TRBV18, the J call TRBJ1-1, with TRBD1 identical over 7 bases. The junction had 5 bases not matched to a gene; V was cut back by 3 bases and J by 1 base. Germline assignment: CDR1 KGHSH and CDR2 LQKENI. CDR3 length: 15 amino acids. CDR3 sequence: CASSPGTVKNTEAFF. CDR3 sequence (DNA): TGTGCCAGCTCACCCGGGACAGTCAAGAACACTGAAGCTTTCTTT.

This clone was seen many times. V is TRBV27 and J is TRBJ2-1; the match to TRBD1 covers 8 bases. Germline CDR1 is MNHEY and CDR2 is SMNVEV (reference sequence). This CDR3 comprises 14 residues. V gave up 3 bases and J gave up 8 bases; unmatched junction bases: 6. CDR3 residues: CASSFRTGRDEQFF. The CDR3 bases are TGTGCCAGCAGTTTCAGGACAGGGAGAGATGAGCAGTTCTTC.